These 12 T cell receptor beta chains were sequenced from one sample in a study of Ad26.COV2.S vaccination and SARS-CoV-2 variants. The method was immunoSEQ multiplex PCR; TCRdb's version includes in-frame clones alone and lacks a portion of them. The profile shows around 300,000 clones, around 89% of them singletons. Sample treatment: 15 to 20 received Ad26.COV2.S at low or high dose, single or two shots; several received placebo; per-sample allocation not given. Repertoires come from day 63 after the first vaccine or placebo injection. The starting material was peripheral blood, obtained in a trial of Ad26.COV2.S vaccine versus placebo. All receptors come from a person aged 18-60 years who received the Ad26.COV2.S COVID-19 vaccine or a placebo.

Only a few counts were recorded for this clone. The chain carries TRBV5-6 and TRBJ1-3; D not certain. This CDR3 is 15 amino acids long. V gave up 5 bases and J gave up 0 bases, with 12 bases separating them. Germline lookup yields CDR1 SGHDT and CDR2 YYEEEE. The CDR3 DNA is TGTGCCAGCAGTTTATACCAAATCTCTGGAAACACCATATATTTT. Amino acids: CASSLYQISGNTIYF.

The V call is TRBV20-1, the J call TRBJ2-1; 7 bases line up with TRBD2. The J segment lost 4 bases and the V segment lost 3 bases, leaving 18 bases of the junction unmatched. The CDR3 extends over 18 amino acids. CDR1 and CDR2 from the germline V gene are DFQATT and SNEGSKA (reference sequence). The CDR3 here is CSASIILDGRAEYNEQFF. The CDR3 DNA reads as TGCAGTGCTAGTATTATTTTGGATGGGAGGGCCGAGTACAATGAGCAGTTCTTC.

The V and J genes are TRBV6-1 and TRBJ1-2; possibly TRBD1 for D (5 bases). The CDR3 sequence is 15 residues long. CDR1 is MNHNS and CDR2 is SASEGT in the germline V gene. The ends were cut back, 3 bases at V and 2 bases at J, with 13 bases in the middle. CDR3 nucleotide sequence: TGTGCCAGCAGTGATGTGGCACGGGGGAACTATGGCTACACCTTC. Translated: CASSDVARGNYGYTF.

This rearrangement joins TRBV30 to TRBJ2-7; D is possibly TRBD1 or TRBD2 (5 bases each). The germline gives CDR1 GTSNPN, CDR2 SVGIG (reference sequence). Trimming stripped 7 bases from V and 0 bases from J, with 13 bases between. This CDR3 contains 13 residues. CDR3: CAFLGARSYEQYF. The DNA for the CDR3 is TGTGCCTTCCTCGGGGCCCGCTCCTACGAGCAGTACTTC.

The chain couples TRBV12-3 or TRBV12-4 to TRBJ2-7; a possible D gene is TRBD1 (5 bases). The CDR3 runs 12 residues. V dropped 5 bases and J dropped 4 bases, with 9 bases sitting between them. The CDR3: CASSPGFYEQYF. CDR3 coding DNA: TGTGCCAGCAGTCCAGGGTTTTACGAGCAGTACTTC.

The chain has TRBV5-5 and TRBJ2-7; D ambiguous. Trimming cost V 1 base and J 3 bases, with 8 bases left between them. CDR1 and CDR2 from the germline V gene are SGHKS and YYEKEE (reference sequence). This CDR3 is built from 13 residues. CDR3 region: CASSLSQYYEQYF. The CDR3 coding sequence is TGTGCCAGCAGCTTGAGCCAGTACTACGAGCAGTACTTC. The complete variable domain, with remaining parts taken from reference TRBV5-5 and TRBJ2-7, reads DAGVTQSPTHLIKTRGQQVTLRCSPISGHKSVSWYQQVLGQGPQFIFQYYEKEERGRGNFPDRFSARQFPNYSSELNVNALLLGDSALYLCASSLSQYYEQYFGPGTRLTVT.

CDR3 loop: CASGRDLDEQYF. Here the CDR3 DNA reads TGTGCCAGCGGGAGGGACCTTGACGAGCAGTACTTC. The V and J genes are TRBV6-6 and TRBJ2-7; 7 bases align to TRBD2. The CDR3 contains 12 residues. Per germline, CDR1 MNHNY and CDR2 SVGAGI (reference sequence). The V segment lost 8 bases and the J segment 5 bases; nucleotides outside the gene matches: 6.

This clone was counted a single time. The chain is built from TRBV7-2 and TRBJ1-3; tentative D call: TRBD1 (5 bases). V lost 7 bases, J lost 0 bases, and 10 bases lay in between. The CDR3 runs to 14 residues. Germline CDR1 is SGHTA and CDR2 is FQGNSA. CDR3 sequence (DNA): TGTGCCAGCATCGGGGGTCCCTCTGGAAACACCATATATTTT. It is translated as CASIGGPSGNTIYF. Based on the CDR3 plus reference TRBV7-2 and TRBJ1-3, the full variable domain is GAGVSQSPSNKVTEKGKDVELRCDPISGHTALYWYRQSLGQGLEFLIYFQGNSAPDKSGLPSDRFSAERTGGSVSTLTIQRTQQEDSAVYLCASIGGPSGNTIYFGEGSWLTVV.

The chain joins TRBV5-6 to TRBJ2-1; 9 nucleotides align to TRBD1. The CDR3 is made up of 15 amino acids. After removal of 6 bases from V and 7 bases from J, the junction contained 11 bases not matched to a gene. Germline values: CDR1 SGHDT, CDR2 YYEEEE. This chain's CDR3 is CASIVHRGPGNEQFF. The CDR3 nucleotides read TGTGCCAGCATCGTCCACAGGGGGCCTGGGAATGAGCAGTTCTTC.

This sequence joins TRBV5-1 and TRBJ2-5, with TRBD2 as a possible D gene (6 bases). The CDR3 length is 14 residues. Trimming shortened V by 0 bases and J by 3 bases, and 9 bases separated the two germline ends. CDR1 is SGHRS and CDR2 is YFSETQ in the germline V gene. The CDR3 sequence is CASSLVGGEETQYF. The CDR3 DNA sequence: TGCGCCAGCAGCTTGGTCGGGGGTGAAGAGACCCAGTACTTC.

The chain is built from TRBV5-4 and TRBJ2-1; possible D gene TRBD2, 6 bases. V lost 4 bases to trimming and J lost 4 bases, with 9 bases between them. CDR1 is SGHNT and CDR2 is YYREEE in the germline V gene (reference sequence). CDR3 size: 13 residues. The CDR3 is CASSEGLYNEQFF. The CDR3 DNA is TGTGCCAGCAGCGAGGGACTTTACAATGAGCAGTTCTTC.

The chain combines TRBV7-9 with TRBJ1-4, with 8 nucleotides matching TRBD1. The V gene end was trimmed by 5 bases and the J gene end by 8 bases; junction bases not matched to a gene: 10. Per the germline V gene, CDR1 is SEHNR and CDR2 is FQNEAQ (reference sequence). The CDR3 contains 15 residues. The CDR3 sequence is CASSPLTGAAEKLFF. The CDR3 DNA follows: TGTGCCAGCAGCCCGCTGACAGGGGCGGCGGAAAAACTGTTTTTT.